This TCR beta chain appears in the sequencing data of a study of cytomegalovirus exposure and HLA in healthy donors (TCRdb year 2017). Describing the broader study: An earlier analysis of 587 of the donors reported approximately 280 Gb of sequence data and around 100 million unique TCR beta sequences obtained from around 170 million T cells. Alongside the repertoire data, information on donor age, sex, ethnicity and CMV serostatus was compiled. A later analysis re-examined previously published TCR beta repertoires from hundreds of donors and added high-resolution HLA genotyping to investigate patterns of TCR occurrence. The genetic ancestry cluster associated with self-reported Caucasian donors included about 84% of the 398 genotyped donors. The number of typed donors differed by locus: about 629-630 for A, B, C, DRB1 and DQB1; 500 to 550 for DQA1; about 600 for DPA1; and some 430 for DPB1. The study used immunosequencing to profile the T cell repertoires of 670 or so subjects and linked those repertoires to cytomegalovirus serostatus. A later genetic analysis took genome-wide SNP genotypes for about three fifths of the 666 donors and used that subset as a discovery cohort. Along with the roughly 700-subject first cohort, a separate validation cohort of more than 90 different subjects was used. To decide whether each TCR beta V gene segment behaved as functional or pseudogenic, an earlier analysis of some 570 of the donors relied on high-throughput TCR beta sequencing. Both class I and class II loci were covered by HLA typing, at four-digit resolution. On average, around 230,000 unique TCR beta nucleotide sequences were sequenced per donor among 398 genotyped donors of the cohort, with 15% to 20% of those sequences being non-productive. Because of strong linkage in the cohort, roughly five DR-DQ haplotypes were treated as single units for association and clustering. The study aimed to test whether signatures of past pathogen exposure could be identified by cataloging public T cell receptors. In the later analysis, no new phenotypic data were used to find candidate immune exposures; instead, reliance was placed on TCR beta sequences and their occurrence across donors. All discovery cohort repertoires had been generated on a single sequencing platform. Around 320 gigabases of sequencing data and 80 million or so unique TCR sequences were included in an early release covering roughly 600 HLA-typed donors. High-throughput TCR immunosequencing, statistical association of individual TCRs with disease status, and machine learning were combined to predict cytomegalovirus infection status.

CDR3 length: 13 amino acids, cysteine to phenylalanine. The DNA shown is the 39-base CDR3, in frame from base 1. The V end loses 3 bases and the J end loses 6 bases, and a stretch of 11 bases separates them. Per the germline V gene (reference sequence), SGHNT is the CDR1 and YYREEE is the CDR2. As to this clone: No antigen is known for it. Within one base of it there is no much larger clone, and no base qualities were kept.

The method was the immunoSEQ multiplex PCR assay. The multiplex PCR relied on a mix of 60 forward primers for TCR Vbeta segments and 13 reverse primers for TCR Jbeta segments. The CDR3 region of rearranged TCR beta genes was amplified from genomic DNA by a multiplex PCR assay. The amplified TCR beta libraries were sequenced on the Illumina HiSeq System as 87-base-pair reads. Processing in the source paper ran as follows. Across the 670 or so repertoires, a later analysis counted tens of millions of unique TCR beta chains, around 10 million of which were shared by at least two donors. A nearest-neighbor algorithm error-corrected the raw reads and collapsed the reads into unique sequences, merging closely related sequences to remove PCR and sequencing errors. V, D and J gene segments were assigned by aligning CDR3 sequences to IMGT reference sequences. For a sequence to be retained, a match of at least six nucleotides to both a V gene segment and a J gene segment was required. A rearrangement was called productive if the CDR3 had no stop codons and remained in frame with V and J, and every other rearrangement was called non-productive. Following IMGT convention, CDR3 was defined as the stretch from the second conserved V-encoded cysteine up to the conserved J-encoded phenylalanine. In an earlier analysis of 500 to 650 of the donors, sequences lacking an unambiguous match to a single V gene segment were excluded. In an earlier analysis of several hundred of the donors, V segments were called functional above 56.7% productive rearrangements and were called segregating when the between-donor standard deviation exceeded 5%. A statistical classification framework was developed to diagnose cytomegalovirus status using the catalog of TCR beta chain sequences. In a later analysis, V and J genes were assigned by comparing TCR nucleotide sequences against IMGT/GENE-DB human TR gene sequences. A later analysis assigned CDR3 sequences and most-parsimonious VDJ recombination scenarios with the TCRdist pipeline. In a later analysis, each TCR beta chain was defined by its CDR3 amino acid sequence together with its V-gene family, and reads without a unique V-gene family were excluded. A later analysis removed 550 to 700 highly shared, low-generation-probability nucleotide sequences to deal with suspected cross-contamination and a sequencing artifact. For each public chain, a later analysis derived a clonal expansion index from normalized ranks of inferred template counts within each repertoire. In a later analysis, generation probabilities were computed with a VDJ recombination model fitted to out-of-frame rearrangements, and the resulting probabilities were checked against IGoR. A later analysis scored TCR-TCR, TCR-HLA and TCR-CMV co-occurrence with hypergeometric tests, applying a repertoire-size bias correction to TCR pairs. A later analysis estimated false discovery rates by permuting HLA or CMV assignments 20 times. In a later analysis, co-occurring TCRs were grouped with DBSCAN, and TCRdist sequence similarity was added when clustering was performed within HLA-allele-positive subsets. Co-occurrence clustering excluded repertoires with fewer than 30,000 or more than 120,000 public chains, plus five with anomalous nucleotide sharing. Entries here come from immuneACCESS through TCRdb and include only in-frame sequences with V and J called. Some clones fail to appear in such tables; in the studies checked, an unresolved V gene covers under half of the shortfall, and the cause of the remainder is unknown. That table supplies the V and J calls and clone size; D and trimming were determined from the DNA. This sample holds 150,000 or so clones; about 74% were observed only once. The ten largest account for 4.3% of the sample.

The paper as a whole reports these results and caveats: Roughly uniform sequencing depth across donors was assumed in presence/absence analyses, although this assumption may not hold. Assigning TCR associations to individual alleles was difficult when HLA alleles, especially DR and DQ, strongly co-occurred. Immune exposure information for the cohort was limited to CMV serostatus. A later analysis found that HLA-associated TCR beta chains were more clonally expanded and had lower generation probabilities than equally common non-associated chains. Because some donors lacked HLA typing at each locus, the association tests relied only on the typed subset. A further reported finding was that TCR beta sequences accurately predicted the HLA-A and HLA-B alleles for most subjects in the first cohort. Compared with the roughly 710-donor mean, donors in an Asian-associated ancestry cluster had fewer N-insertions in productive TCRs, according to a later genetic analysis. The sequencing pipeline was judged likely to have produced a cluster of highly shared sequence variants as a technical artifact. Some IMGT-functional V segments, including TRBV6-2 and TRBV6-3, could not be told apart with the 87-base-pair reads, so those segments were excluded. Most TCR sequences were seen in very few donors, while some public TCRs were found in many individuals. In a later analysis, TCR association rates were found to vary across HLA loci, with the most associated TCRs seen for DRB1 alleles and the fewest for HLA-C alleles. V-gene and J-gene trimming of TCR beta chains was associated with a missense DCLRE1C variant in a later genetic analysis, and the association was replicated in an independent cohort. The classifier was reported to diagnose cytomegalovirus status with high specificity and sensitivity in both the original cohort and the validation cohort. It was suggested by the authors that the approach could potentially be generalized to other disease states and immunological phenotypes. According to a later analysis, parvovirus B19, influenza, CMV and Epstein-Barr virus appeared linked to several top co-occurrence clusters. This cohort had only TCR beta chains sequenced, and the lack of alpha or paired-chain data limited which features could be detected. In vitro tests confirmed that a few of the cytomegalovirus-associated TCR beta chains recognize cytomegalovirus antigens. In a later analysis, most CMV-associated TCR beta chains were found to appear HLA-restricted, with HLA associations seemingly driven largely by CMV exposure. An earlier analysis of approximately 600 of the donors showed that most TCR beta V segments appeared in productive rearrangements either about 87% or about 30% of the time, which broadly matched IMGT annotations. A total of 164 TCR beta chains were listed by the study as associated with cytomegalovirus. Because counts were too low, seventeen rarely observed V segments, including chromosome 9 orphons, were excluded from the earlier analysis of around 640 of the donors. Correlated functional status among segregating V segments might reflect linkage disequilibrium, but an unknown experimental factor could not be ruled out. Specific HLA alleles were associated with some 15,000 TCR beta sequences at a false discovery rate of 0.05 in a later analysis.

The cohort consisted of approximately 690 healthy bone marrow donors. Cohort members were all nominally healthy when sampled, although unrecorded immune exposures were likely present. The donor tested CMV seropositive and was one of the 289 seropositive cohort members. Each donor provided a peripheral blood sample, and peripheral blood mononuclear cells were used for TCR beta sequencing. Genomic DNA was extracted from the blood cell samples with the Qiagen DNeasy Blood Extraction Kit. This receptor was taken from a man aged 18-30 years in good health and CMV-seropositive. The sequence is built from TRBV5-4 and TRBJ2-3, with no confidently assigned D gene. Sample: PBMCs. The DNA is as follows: TGTGCCAGCAGCTCCCGGAGAAGGGATACGCAGTATTTT. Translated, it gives CASSSRRRDTQYF.